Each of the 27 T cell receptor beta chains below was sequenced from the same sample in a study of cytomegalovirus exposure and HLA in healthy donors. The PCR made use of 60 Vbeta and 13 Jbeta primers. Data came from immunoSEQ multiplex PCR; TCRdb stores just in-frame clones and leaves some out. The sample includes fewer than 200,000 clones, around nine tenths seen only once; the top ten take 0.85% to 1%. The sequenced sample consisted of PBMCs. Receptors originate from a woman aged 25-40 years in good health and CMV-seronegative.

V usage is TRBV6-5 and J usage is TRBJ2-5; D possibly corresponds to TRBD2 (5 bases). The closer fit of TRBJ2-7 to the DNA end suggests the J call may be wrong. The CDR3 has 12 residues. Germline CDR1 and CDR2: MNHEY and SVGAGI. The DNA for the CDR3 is TGTGCCAGCAGGGACTTAGCCTACGAGCAGTACTTC. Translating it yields CASRDLAYEQYF.

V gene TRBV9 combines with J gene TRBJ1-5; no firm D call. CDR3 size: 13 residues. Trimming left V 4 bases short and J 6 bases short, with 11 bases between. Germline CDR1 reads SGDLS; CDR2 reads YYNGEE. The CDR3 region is CASSPAGGQPQHF. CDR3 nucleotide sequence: TGTGCCAGCAGCCCCGCGGGTGGTCAGCCCCAGCATTTT.

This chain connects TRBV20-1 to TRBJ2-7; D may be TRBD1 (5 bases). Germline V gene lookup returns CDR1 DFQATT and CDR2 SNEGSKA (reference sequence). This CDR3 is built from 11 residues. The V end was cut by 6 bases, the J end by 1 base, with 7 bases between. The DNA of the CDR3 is TGCAGTGCCGGACATTCCTACGAGCAGTACTTC. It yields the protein CSAGHSYEQYF.

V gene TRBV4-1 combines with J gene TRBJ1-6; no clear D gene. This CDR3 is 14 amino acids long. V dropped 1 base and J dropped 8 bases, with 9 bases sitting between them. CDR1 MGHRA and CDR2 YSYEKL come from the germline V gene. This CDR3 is CASSQVIIDSPLHF. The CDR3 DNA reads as TGCGCCAGCAGCCAAGTTATAATCGATTCACCCCTCCACTTT.

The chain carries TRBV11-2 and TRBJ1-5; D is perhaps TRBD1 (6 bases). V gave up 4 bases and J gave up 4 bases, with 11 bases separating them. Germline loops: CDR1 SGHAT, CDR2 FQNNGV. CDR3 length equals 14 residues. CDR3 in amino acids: CASSSRGGNQPQHF. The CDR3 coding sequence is TGTGCCAGCAGCTCCAGGGGTGGTAATCAGCCCCAGCATTTT.

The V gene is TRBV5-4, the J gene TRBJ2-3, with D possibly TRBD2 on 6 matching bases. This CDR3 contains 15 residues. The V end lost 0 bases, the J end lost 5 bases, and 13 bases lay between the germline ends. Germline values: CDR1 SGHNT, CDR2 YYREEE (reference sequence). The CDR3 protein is CASSLEGGNEDTQYF. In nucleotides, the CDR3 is TGTGCCAGCAGCTTGGAGGGCGGGAATGAAGATACGCAGTATTTT.

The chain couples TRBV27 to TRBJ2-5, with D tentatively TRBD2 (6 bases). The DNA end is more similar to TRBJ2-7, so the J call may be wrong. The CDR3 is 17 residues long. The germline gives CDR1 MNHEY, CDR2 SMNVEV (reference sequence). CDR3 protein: CASSLGDRRGKGYEQYF. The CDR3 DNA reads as TGTGCCAGCAGTTTAGGGGACCGTCGGGGGAAGGGGTACGAGCAGTACTTC.

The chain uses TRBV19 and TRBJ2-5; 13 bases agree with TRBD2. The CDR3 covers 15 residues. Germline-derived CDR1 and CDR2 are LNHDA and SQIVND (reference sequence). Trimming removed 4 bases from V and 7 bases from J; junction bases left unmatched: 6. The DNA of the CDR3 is TGTGCCAGTAGTACTCAGGGGACTAGCGGGGCGACCCAGTACTTC. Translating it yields CASSTQGTSGATQYF.

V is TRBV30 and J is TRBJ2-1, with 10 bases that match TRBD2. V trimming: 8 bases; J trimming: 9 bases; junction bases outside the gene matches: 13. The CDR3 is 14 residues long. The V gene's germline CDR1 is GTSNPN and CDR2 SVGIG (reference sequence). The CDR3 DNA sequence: TGTGCCGGGGGAGCTAGCGGGGGCCCTGCTGAGCAGTTCTTC. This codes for CAGGASGGPAEQFF.

The CDR3 loop is CASSPPGRVGELFF. In nucleotides, the CDR3 is TGTGCCAGCAGTCCCCCGGGGAGGGTCGGGGAGCTGTTTTTT. The chain uses TRBV28 and TRBJ2-2; 7 positions match TRBD2. This CDR3 contains 14 residues. The V gene end was trimmed by 5 bases and the J gene end by 7 bases; junction bases not matched to a gene: 7. CDR1 MDHEN and CDR2 SYDVKM come from the germline V gene.

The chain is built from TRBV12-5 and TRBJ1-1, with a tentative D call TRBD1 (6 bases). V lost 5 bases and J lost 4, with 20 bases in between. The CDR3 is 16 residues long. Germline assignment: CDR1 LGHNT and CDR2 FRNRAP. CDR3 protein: CASGAGGRRVGTEAFF. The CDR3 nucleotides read TGTGCTAGTGGTGCCGGGGGGCGCCGGGTTGGCACTGAAGCTTTCTTT.

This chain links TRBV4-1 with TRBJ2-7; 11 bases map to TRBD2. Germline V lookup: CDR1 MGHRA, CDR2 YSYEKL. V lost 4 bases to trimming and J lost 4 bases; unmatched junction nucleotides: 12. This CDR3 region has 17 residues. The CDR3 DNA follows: TGCGCCAGCAGCCCAGGGACTAGCGGTCAAGGTCGTTACGAGCAGTACTTC. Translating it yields CASSPGTSGQGRYEQYF.

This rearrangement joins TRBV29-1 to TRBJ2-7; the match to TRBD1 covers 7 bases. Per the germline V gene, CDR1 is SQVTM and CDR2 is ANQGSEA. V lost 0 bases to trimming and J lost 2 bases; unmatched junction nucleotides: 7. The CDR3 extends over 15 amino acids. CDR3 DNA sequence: TGCAGCGTTGAAGATCAAGGGACAGTTGCCTACGAGCAGTACTTC. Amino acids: CSVEDQGTVAYEQYF.

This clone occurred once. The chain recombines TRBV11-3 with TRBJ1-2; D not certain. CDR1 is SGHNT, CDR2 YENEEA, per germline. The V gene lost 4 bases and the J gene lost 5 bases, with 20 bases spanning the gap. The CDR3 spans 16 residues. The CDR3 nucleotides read TGTGCCAGCAGCTCTCCAGGAGGCCCTAACCCATATGGCTACACCTTC. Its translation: CASSSPGGPNPYGYTF.

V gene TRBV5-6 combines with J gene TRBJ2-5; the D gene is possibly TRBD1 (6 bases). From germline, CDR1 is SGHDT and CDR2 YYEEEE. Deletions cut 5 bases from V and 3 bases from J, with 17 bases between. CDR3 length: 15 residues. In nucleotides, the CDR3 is TGTGCCAGCAGTGAGGGCTTGCCAGGGGAAGAGACCCAGTACTTC. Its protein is CASSEGLPGEETQYF.

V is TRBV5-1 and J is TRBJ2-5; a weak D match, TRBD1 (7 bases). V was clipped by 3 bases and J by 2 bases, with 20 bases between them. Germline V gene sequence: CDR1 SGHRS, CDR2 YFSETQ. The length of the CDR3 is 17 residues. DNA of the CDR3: TGCGCCAGCAGCTCAAGGTCGACTCAGGGGGGTCAAGAGACCCAGTACTTC. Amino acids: CASSSRSTQGGQETQYF.

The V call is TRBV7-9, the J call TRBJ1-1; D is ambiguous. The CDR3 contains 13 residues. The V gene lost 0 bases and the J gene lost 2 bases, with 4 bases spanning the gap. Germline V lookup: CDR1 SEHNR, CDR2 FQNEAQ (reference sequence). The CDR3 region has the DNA TGTGCCAGCAGCTTAGCGGCTAACACTGAAGCTTTCTTT. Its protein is CASSLAANTEAFF.

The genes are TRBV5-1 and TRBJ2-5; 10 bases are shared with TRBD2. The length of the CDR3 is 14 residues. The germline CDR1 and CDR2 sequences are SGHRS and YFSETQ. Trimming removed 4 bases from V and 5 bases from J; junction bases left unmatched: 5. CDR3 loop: CASSASGSGETQYF. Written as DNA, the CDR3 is TGCGCCAGCAGCGCTAGCGGGAGTGGCGAGACCCAGTACTTC.

Here the CDR3 reads CASSFGLARNEQYF. The CDR3 nucleotides read TGTGCCAGCAGCTTCGGACTAGCGAGGAACGAGCAGTACTTC. J is TRBJ2-7 and V is TRBV7-2, with 9 positions matching TRBD2. Germline V gene lookup returns CDR1 SGHTA and CDR2 FQGNSA. Germline trimming cut 3 bases from V and 5 bases from J; bases unmatched to any gene: 5. This CDR3 has 14 amino acids.

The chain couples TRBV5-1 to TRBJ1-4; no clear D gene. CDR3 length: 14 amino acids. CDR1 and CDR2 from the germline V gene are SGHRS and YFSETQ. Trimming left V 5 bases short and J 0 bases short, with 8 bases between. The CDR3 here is CASSSTSTNEKLFF. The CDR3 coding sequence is TGCGCCAGCAGTTCTACCTCAACTAATGAAAAACTGTTTTTT.

CDR3 in DNA: TGTGCCAGCAGTTTATCGAGTCTCTATGGCTACACCTTC. It yields the protein CASSLSSLYGYTF. The chain employs TRBV27 and TRBJ1-2; the D is unclear. Looked up from germline, CDR1 is MNHEY and CDR2 is SMNVEV (reference sequence). V was clipped by 0 bases and J by 4 bases, with 6 bases between them. This CDR3 has 13 residues.

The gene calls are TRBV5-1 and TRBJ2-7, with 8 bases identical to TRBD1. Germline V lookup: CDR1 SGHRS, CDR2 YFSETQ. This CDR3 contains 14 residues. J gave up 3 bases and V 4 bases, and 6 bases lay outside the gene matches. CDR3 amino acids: CASSRGQDGYEQYF. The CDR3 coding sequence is TGCGCCAGCAGCCGGGGACAGGACGGCTACGAGCAGTACTTC.

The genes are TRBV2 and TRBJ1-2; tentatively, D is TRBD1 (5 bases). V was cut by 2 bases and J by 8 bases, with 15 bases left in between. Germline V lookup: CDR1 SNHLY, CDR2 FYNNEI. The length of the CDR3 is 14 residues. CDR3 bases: TGTGCCAGCAGTGAAATTTGGGGGGGGAACGGCTACACCTTC. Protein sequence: CASSEIWGGNGYTF.

CDR3 in DNA: TGTGCCAGCAGCTTATTGGGGGCGGGAGGTGTGGATGAGCAGTTCTTC. Its protein product is CASSLLGAGGVDEQFF. V and J are TRBV11-2 and TRBJ2-1, with 8 nucleotides matching TRBD2. Germline CDR1 SGHAT, CDR2 FQNNGV. V shed 2 bases and J 8 bases; nucleotides not matched to a gene: 11. This CDR3 region has 16 residues.

CDR3 DNA: TGTGCCAGCAGTGAAAGGCGGCTGGGGCTAGCGGCAACAGATACGCAGTATTTT. Protein sequence: CASSERRLGLAATDTQYF. The rearrangement uses TRBV6-1 and TRBJ2-3; TRBD2 aligns across 7 bases. J lost 3 bases, V lost 2 bases, and 14 bases had no gene match. Germline V gives CDR1 MNHNS, CDR2 SASEGT. The CDR3 is made up of 18 amino acids.

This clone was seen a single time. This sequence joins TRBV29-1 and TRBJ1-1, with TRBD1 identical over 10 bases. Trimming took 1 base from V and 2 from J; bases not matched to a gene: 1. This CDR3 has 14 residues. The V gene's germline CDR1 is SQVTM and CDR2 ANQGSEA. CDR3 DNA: TGCAGCGTTGAAGGGGACAGGGGTAACACTGAAGCTTTCTTT. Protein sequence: CSVEGDRGNTEAFF.

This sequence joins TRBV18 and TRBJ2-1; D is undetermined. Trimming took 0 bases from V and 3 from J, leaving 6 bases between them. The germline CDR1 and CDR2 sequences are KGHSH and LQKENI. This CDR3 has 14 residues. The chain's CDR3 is CASSPPASYNEQFF. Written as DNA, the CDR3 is TGTGCCAGCTCACCACCGGCCAGCTACAATGAGCAGTTCTTC.